These 31 T cell receptor beta chains share one sample of origin, sequenced in a study of blood T cells in healthy people across ages. A second PCR of 7 to 11 cycles used a sample-barcoded 5' primer and a J-beta primer mix. One entry per CDR3 protein results from TCRdb running MiXCR on the 5' RACE reads. The table records approximately 1.5 million distinct CDR3 sequences, approximately 32% of them present only once. Material for sequencing was blood. The source of these receptors is a woman aged 25 to 39 in good health.

This clonotype appeared a few times. V is TRBV5-6 and J is TRBJ1-2; the D gene is possibly TRBD1 (5 bases). Germline lookup yields CDR1 SGHDT and CDR2 YYEEEE. Trimming took off 0 bases at V and 6 bases at J, with 15 bases between the two ends. This CDR3 is 15 amino acids long. CDR3 sequence: CASSLALEGVDGYTF. The DNA for the CDR3 is TGTGCCAGCAGCTTGGCCCTGGAAGGGGTGGATGGCTACACCTTC. Based on the CDR3 plus reference TRBV5-6 and TRBJ1-2, the full variable domain is DAGVTQSPTHLIKTRGQQVTLRCSPKSGHDTVSWYQQALGQGPQFIFQYYEEEERQRGNFPDRFSGHQFPNYSSELNVNALLLGDSALYLCASSLALEGVDGYTFGSGTRLTVV.

The chain is built from TRBV11-2 and TRBJ2-3; 7 positions match TRBD2. V was clipped by 5 bases and J by 14 bases; unmatched bases: 13. The CDR3 length is 13 residues. CDR1 and CDR2 from the germline V gene are SGHAT and FQNNGV. CDR3 loop: CASSPPAGEAPYF. DNA for the CDR3: TGTGCCAGCAGCCCCCCGGCGGGGGAGGCACCGTATTTT.

In regard to this clonotype: One junction end does not reproduce the germline sequence, and a read error may be involved. The CDR3 nucleotides read TGTACCAGCAGTTACTCGATTACGCAGACCCTAAGGAGAGGCTACGAGCAGTACTTC. This encodes CTSSYSITQTLRRGYEQYF. The chain uses TRBV6-2 or TRBV6-3 and TRBJ2-7; D is ambiguous. The CDR3 consists of 19 residues. Germline loops: CDR1 MNHEY, CDR2 SVGEGT.

The DNA for the CDR3 is TGCGCCAGCAGCCTACCCGCGGACTGGGGAGAGCAGTTCTTC. The encoded protein is CASSLPADWGEQFF. This chain uses TRBV5-1 with TRBJ2-1, with D possibly TRBD2 on 5 matching bases. The ends were cut back, 4 bases at V and 10 bases at J, with 18 bases in the middle. The CDR3 is 14 amino acids. CDR1 SGHRS and CDR2 YFSETQ come from the germline V gene.

The rearrangement links TRBV3-1 to TRBJ1-1; 7 nucleotides agree with TRBD1. Germline V gene lookup returns CDR1 LGHDT and CDR2 YNNKEL (reference sequence). V was clipped by 1 base and J by 4 bases; unmatched bases: 9. This CDR3 region has 16 residues. CDR3 DNA: TGTGCCAGCAGCCAAGGGGCCGGGACAGCGGCCACTGAAGCTTTCTTT. It codes for CASSQGAGTAATEAFF. Variable domain in full (rest from reference TRBV3-1 and TRBJ1-1): DTAVSQTPKYLVTQMGNDKSIKCEQNLGHDTMYWYKQDSKKFLKIMFSYNNKELIINETVPNRFSPKSPDKAHLNLHINSLELGDSAVYFCASSQGAGTAATEAFFGQGTRLTVV.

A note on this clonotype: At one of its ends the junction is not consistent with the germline gene, which may arise from a read error. The chain carries TRBV4-2 and TRBJ1-2; 7 nucleotides agree with TRBD1. CDR1 is LGHNA and CDR2 is YNFKEQ in the germline V gene. The CDR3 has 14 amino acids. CDR3 bases: TGTACCAGCAGCCAAACTGGGACAGACTATGGCTACACCTTC. This translates into CTSSQTGTDYGYTF.

This sequence joins TRBV13 and TRBJ2-7, with D possibly TRBD2 on 5 matching bases. The V and J ends lost 2 bases and 0 bases respectively, with 17 bases between them. The CDR3 totals 17 residues. The germline V gene has CDR1 PRHDT and CDR2 FYEKMQ (reference sequence). The CDR3: CASSLLGDYRSSYEQYF. CDR3 sequence (DNA): TGTGCCAGCAGCTTATTGGGTGACTACCGGAGCTCCTACGAGCAGTACTTC.

The CDR3 bases are TGTGCCAGCAGCCCGGACAGACTAGCAGCTACAAATGAAAAACTGTTTTTT. Translation: CASSPDRLAATNEKLFF. V gene TRBV3-1 combines with J gene TRBJ1-4; a weak D match, TRBD1 (6 bases). Germline CDR1 reads LGHDT; CDR2 reads YNNKEL (reference sequence). Trimming cost V 4 bases and J 5 bases, with 20 bases left between them. The CDR3 sequence is 17 residues long.

Written as DNA, the CDR3 is TGTGCCAGCAGCCATGCCCGTGGTAGTGGGGGGGATGAGCAGTTCTTC. It is translated as CASSHARGSGGDEQFF. The chain combines TRBV7-9 with TRBJ2-1, with 7 bases aligning to TRBD2. The CDR3 spans 16 residues. From germline, CDR1 is SEHNR and CDR2 FQNEAQ (reference sequence). J was trimmed by 8 bases and V by 5 bases; bases with no gene match: 15.

The chain links TRBV2 to TRBJ2-5; TRBD1 might be the D (5 bases). The J call is in doubt because the DNA end fits TRBJ2-7 better. The germline gives CDR1 SNHLY, CDR2 FYNNEI. There are 15 residues in the CDR3. CDR3 in DNA: TGTGCCAGCAGGGACCAGACAGAAAGCTCCTACGAGCAGTACTTC. Protein product: CASRDQTESSYEQYF.

The CDR3 here is CASSLDRYTGELFF. CDR3 nucleotides: TGTGCCAGCAGTTTAGACCGATACACCGGGGAGCTGTTTTTT. The chain employs TRBV12-3 or TRBV12-4 and TRBJ2-2; no clear D. The CDR3 has 14 amino acids. Trimming left V 1 base short and J 3 bases short, with 6 bases between.

This rearrangement joins TRBV29-1 to TRBJ2-7; D is possibly TRBD2 (6 bases). Germline V gene sequence: CDR1 SQVTM, CDR2 ANQGSEA. V was cut by 3 bases and J by 0 bases, with 15 bases left in between. The CDR3 is 15 amino acids. DNA for the CDR3: TGCAGCGTTGAGGGGCTAGTGGGAGGCTCCTACGAGCAGTACTTC. Encoded protein: CSVEGLVGGSYEQYF.

The rearrangement links TRBV20-1 to TRBJ2-1; 7 bases are shared with TRBD1. Trimming cost V 1 base and J 7 bases; bases outside gene matches: 7. Germline V gene lookup returns CDR1 DFQATT and CDR2 SNEGSKA (reference sequence). CDR3 length: 14 amino acids. CDR3 loop: CSARGRQGWNEQFF. The CDR3, as DNA: TGCAGTGCTAGAGGGAGACAGGGATGGAATGAGCAGTTCTTC.

This clonotype was picked up a small number of times. The V gene is TRBV12-3 or TRBV12-4, the J gene TRBJ1-6; D unresolved. Trimming left V 5 bases short and J 7 bases short, with 6 bases between. This CDR3 has 12 amino acids. CDR3 sequence reads: CASSGLNSPLHF. The CDR3 DNA follows: TGTGCCAGCAGTGGACTCAATTCACCCCTCCACTTT.

This clonotype was counted only a few times. The chain uses TRBV3-1 and TRBJ2-7; D possibly uses TRBD1 or TRBD2 (6 bases each). Trimming removed 4 bases at V and 3 bases at J, with 16 bases between. Germline V gives CDR1 LGHDT, CDR2 YNNKEL (reference sequence). The CDR3 has 15 amino acids. The CDR3, as DNA: TGTGCCAGCAGCCCCCCCCCGGGGGACAACTACGAGCAGTACTTC. Its protein is CASSPPPGDNYEQYF.

This clonotype has ten or more counts. The chain joins TRBV29-1 to TRBJ2-5, with TRBD2 matching over 8 bases. Germline CDR1 reads SQVTM; CDR2 reads ANQGSEA. The CDR3 has 15 residues. The J segment lost 1 base and the V segment lost 6 bases, leaving 10 bases of the junction unmatched. In nucleotides, the CDR3 is TGCAGCGTCGGGGGGGGGTCGGAGGCCCAAGAGACCCAGTACTTC. Its protein product is CSVGGGSEAQETQYF.

In nucleotides, the CDR3 is TGCAGTGCTGTAGTAGCCTCCATGGACGAGCAGTACTTC. Encoded protein: CSAVVASMDEQYF. The chain uses TRBV20-1 and TRBJ2-7; D remains unclear. The ends were cut back, 5 bases at V and 5 bases at J, with 16 bases in the middle. The CDR3 spans 13 residues. Germline CDR1 reads DFQATT; CDR2 reads SNEGSKA (reference sequence).

Only a few counts were recorded for this clonotype. The chain joins TRBV20-1 to TRBJ2-7; the D gene is possibly TRBD1 (5 bases). The CDR3 runs to 15 residues. Per the germline V gene, CDR1 is DFQATT and CDR2 is SNEGSKA (reference sequence). With 0 bases removed from V and 3 bases from J, the gap between germline ends came to 15 bases. The CDR3 spells CSARDMDRQHYEQYF. Here the CDR3 DNA reads TGCAGTGCTAGAGATATGGATAGACAGCACTACGAGCAGTACTTC.

The chain has TRBV20-1 and TRBJ2-7; D may be TRBD1 (6 bases). The CDR3 has 15 residues. Trimming left V 3 bases short and J 5 bases short, with 20 bases between. Germline CDR1 reads DFQATT; CDR2 reads SNEGSKA (reference sequence). In nucleotides, the CDR3 is TGCAGTGCTAGGGGAAGGGGGACGGTGAGGGACGAGCAGTACTTC. It encodes CSARGRGTVRDEQYF.

The chain employs TRBV15 and TRBJ2-5; a weak D match, TRBD2 (6 bases). The end of the DNA aligns better with TRBJ2-7, so the J call may be wrong. Germline CDR1 is LNHNV and CDR2 is YYDKDF (reference sequence). This CDR3 contains 15 residues. CDR3 region: CATSRRIGDFYEQYF. Here the CDR3 DNA reads TGTGCCACCAGCAGGAGGATAGGGGACTTCTACGAGCAGTACTTC.

A few counts support this clonotype. V gene TRBV15 combines with J gene TRBJ2-1; 10 nucleotides agree with TRBD2. With V trimmed by 1 base and J by 9 bases, 6 bases remained unmatched. The CDR3 covers 15 residues. CDR1 LNHNV and CDR2 YYDKDF come from the germline V gene (reference sequence). The chain's CDR3 is CATSRVPSGGPEQFF. CDR3 nucleotide sequence: TGTGCCACCAGCAGAGTGCCTAGCGGGGGTCCTGAGCAGTTCTTC.

This clonotype has a handful of counts. The gene calls are TRBV20-1 and TRBJ1-5, with D tentatively TRBD1 (5 bases). The V end was cut by 0 bases, the J end by 1 base, with 10 bases between. CDR1 is DFQATT, CDR2 SNEGSKA, per germline (reference sequence). This CDR3 contains 15 residues. CDR3: CSARDRGRSNQPQHF. The CDR3 nucleotides are TGCAGTGCTAGAGATCGGGGGAGAAGCAATCAGCCCCAGCATTTT.

The chain links TRBV28 to TRBJ2-7; D gene uncertain. The V end was cut by 6 bases, the J end by 3 bases, with 12 bases between. Germline CDR1 and CDR2: MDHEN and SYDVKM. The CDR3 extends over 13 amino acids. The CDR3 nucleotides read TGTGCCAGCAGGAAGGCAAACCGCTACGAGCAGTACTTC. The encoded protein is CASRKANRYEQYF. Using reference TRBV28 and TRBJ2-7 for the parts outside the CDR3, the full variable domain is DVKVTQSSRYLVKRTGEKVFLECVQDMDHENMFWYRQDPGLGLRLIYFSYDVKMKEKGDIPEGYSVSREKKERFSLILESASTNQTSMYLCASRKANRYEQYFGPGTRLTVT.

This clonotype was observed many times. V is TRBV9 and J is TRBJ2-5, with D possibly called TRBD1 or TRBD2 (5 bases each). Germline V gives CDR1 SGDLS, CDR2 YYNGEE. Trimming removed 0 bases from V and 0 bases from J, with 9 bases in between. CDR3 length equals 15 residues. Written as DNA, the CDR3 is TGTGCCAGCAGCGTAGCTTGGGGGTACCAAGAGACCCAGTACTTC. Protein product: CASSVAWGYQETQYF.

In its sample, this clonotype was seen a few times. The chain recombines TRBV9 with TRBJ2-7, with D possibly TRBD2 on 6 matching bases. The CDR3 totals 14 residues. The germline V gene encodes CDR1 SGDLS and CDR2 YYNGEE. Trimming took 0 bases from V and 4 from J, leaving 11 bases between them. The CDR3 DNA reads TGTGCCAGCAGCGTAGACGTTAGCGGATACGAGCAGTACTTC. Its protein is CASSVDVSGYEQYF.

The CDR3 DNA reads TGTGCCAGCAGCGTAGCGTCCTTACAGGAGCAGTTCTTC. Translated, it gives CASSVASLQEQFF. V usage is TRBV9 and J usage is TRBJ2-1; no reliable D call. Per germline, CDR1 SGDLS and CDR2 YYNGEE. The CDR3 contains 13 residues. Trimming took off 0 bases at V and 10 bases at J, with 11 bases between the two ends. Full variable domain (missing parts from reference TRBV9 and TRBJ2-1): DSGVTQTPKHLITATGQRVTLRCSPRSGDLSVYWYQQSLDQGLQFLIQYYNGEERAKGNILERFSAQQFPDLHSELNLSSLELGDSALYFCASSVASLQEQFFGPGTRLTVL.

The chain couples TRBV11-3 to TRBJ2-1; D is unresolved. CDR1 SGHNT and CDR2 YENEEA come from the germline V gene. This CDR3 contains 13 residues. Trimming took 4 bases from V and 12 from J, leaving 16 bases between them. Here the CDR3 reads CASSSRPDLGQFF. DNA for the CDR3: TGTGCCAGCAGCTCGCGACCCGATCTGGGGCAGTTCTTC.

This clonotype was seen repeatedly, ten times or more. This sequence joins TRBV6-4 and TRBJ2-3; D not resolved. The ends were cut back, 6 bases at V and 2 bases at J, with 27 bases in the middle. Germline CDR1 and CDR2: MRHNA and SNTAGT. The CDR3 runs to 19 residues. CDR3 nucleotide sequence: TGTGCCAGCAGCCCAAAGAGGAGTACTACAGCCCTCATCACAGATACGCAGTATTTT. Translated, it gives CASSPKRSTTALITDTQYF.

The rearrangement uses TRBV12-5 and TRBJ2-1, with D possibly TRBD2 on 6 matching bases. V was shortened by 0 bases and J by 5 bases, with 11 bases between the two germline ends. The CDR3 is made up of 15 amino acids. CDR1 and CDR2 from the germline V gene are LGHNT and FRNRAP. The CDR3 sequence: CASGLVGGTNNEQFF. The CDR3 DNA reads TGTGCTAGTGGTTTGGTCGGGGGAACGAACAATGAGCAGTTCTTC.

This clonotype was counted only a few times. The chain combines TRBV20-1 with TRBJ2-1, with D possibly matching TRBD2 (6 bases). Germline V lookup: CDR1 DFQATT, CDR2 SNEGSKA (reference sequence). The CDR3 covers 16 residues. Trimming stripped 5 bases from V and 0 bases from J, with 17 bases between. The CDR3 protein is CSAGARLASSYNEQFF. DNA of the CDR3: TGCAGTGCTGGGGCGCGTCTAGCGAGCTCCTACAATGAGCAGTTCTTC.

The rearrangement links TRBV18 to TRBJ2-3; possibly TRBD2 for D (5 bases). Between the trimmed V and J ends, which lost 4 bases and 3 bases, there was a span of 17 bases. Germline V lookup: CDR1 KGHSH, CDR2 LQKENI. The CDR3 extends over 16 amino acids. The CDR3: CASSLGEVPGTDTQYF. The CDR3 DNA reads TGTGCCAGCTCACTGGGAGAGGTTCCTGGGACAGATACGCAGTATTTT.